This TCR beta chain originates from a study of blood T cell repertoires in COVID-19. The wider study: Nucleic acid was either cDNA or gDNA, and it came from T cells, B-cell-depleted T cells, or PBMCs.

The data were produced by immunoSEQ multiplex PCR, yet TCRdb's version contains in-frame clones alone and is incomplete. The repertoire holds some 170,000 clones, with 85% to 90% as singletons. Those who participated ranged in age from about 18 to 89 years and resided in about two dozen US areas. CDR1 and CDR2 from the germline V gene are SQVTM and ANQGSEA. With 6 bases removed from V and 3 bases from J, the gap between germline ends came to 12 bases. This CDR3 has 13 residues. Material for sequencing was PBMCs or T cells enriched from blood (not recorded which). The receptor was isolated from a man between 35 and 55 years old who had recovered from COVID-19. The gene calls are TRBV29-1 and TRBJ1-5; D possibly corresponds to TRBD1 (5 bases). The CDR3 here is CSVQTGINQPQHF. DNA of the CDR3: TGCAGCGTGCAAACAGGAATCAATCAGCCCCAGCATTTT.